This T cell receptor (beta chain) was found in a study of control samples from healthy donors and cancer patients. In regard to this clone: Other DNA sequences within the sample encode an identical CDR3.

Data came from immunoSEQ multiplex PCR; TCRdb stores just in-frame clones and leaves some out. The repertoire holds some 48,000 clones, with 93% as singletons. The CDR3 is made up of 17 amino acids. Germline values: CDR1 MNHEY, CDR2 SVGEGT. The V and J ends lost 0 bases and 2 bases respectively, with 17 bases between them. V is TRBV6-2 or TRBV6-3 and J is TRBJ2-7; D perhaps matches TRBD2 (6 bases). The TCR sequence derives from a woman aged 50 to 60 with head and neck cancer. The sequencing sample was made of PBMCs. The CDR3 DNA is TGTGCCAGCAGTTACTCCAAAACGGCCGGGGGTCCCTACGAGCAGTACTTC. Protein product: CASSYSKTAGGPYEQYF.